This record concerns one T cell receptor beta chain sequence. This clone was found once. Its antigen target is currently unknown. No qualities accompany the bases; no much larger clone lies one base away. The collaborating institutions used their own protocols to collect whole blood in K2EDTA tubes. For TCRbeta analysis, collaborators shipped samples as frozen whole blood, isolated PBMCs, or DNA extracted from either of those sample types. This entry belongs to a study of blood T cell repertoires in COVID-19 (dated by TCRdb to 2018 to 2020). About the study as a whole: Collaborator samples came from the United States, Italy and Spain and covered acute and convalescent phases of COVID-19. The material from the prospective study consisted of cDNA or gDNA derived from T cells, B-cell-depleted T cells, or PBMCs. The dataset comprised deeply sampled blood TCRbeta repertoires from subjects exposed to, actively infected with, or recovered from COVID-19. The repertoires were released in a freely available public database intended as a resource for research on the immune response to SARS-CoV-2. The samples were drawn from two sources: the first 160 participants of the ongoing ImmuneRACE study, and 1,254 subjects contributed by 6 global collaborators. A de-identified subject ID, COVID-19 status, age in years and sex were almost always included in the sample metadata. Where available, HLA class I and class II types were obtained from metadata supplied by the sample provider rather than from assay-based typing.

TCRbeta CDR3 regions were amplified from genomic DNA by means of the immunoSEQ Assay, a bias-controlled multiplex PCR. The original methods were these. Within the assay, amplification of reference gene primers was used to estimate how many nucleated cells each sample contained. Sequence reads were collapsed and filtered to measure the absolute abundance of every unique TCRbeta CDR3 rearrangement. For each sample, productive Simpson clonality was calculated by taking the square root of Simpson's diversity index across productive rearrangements. Imported from immuneACCESS, the table was reduced by TCRdb to in-frame sequences with V and J called. These copies leave out some clones; in studies compared against another copy, an unresolved V gene accounts for under half, and the cause of the remainder is not known. V and J calls and clone size are as listed in that table; D and trimming were resolved from the DNA. In this sample the table shows approximately 81,000 clones, around nine tenths of which occur a single time. The leading ten clones occupy around 10% of the sample.

V loses 6 bases, J loses 7 bases, and the germline ends lie 16 bases apart. The CDR3 contains 14 residues, cysteine and phenylalanine counted. CDR3 DNA is the only sequence kept; it has 42 bases, read in frame from the first base. Looking up the germline V gene (reference sequence) yields CDR1 LNHDA and CDR2 SQIVND. The research as a whole found: The quantity of clinical and demographic metadata differed by source and by participant and was supplied without curation.

This receptor was taken from a man between 65 and 85 years old with active or convalescent COVID-19. Sequencing was done on a sample of peripheral blood. The V gene is TRBV19 and the J gene is TRBJ1-5, with TRBD1 tentatively as D gene (6 bases match). The sequence in DNA is TGTGCCAGTAGACCTCAGGGGTTTTGGCAGCCCCAGCATTTT. The resulting protein is CASRPQGFWQPQHF.